This is a list of T cell receptor beta chains from one sample in a study of blood T cell repertoires in COVID-19. Sequencing was performed with immunoSEQ multiplex PCR; in TCRdb, only in-frame clones are kept and a portion is missing. In the table there are more than 40,000 clones, 80% to 90% of which are singletons. Sequencing used peripheral blood. The receptors originated from a human donor in a cohort sampled during active COVID-19. The donor label of this sample is uncertain. The conserved cysteine and the conserved F or W are not part of the CDR3 here. Fields, in order: CDR3 protein, J gene, V gene, CDR3 length.

CDR3 protein: ASSLQGALGYGYT
J gene: TRBJ1-2
V gene: TRBV2
CDR3 length: 13

CDR3 protein: ASSYSDRDREKLF
J gene: TRBJ1-4
V gene: TRBV6-6
CDR3 length: 13

CDR3 protein: ASSHDRDFRRYEQY
J gene: TRBJ2-7
V gene: TRBV4-3
CDR3 length: 14

CDR3 protein: ASSAGTGSYEQY
J gene: TRBJ2-7
V gene: TRBV7-2
CDR3 length: 12

CDR3 protein: ASSLQGAGDTQY
J gene: TRBJ2-3
V gene: TRBV6-5
CDR3 length: 12

CDR3 protein: ASSDAGGIPTDTQY
J gene: TRBJ2-3
V gene: TRBV25-1
CDR3 length: 14

CDR3 protein: ASTPTGTGNSPLH
J gene: TRBJ1-6
V gene: TRBV7-9
CDR3 length: 13

CDR3 protein: ASRYTRDSNYEQY
J gene: TRBJ2-7
V gene: TRBV28
CDR3 length: 13

CDR3 protein: ASRGRAGQANEAF
J gene: TRBJ1-1
V gene: TRBV2
CDR3 length: 13

CDR3 protein: ASSSGQVNNQPQH
J gene: TRBJ1-5
V gene: TRBV28
CDR3 length: 13

CDR3 protein: ASSLGAGGASEQF
J gene: TRBJ2-1
V gene: TRBV5-4
CDR3 length: 13